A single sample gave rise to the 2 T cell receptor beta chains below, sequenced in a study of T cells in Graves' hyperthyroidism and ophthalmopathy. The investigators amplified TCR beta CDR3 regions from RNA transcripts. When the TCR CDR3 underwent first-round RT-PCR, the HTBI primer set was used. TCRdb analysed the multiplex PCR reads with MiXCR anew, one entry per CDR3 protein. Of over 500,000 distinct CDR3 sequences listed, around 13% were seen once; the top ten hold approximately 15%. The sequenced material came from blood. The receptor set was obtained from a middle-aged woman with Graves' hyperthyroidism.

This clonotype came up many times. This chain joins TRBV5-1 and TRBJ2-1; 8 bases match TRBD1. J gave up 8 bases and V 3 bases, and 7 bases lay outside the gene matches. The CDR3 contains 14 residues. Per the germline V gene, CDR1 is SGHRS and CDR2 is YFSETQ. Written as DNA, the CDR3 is TGCGCCAGCAGCTCGGGACAGGCAGAGGATGAGCAGTTCTTC. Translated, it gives CASSSGQAEDEQFF.

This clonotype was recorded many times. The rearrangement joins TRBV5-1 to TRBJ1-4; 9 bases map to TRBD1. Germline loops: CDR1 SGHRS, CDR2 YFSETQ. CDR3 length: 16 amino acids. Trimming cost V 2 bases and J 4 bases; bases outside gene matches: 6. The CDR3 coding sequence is TGCGCCAGCAGCTTAAACCCGGGACAGGGTAATGAAAAACTGTTTTTT. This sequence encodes CASSLNPGQGNEKLFF.